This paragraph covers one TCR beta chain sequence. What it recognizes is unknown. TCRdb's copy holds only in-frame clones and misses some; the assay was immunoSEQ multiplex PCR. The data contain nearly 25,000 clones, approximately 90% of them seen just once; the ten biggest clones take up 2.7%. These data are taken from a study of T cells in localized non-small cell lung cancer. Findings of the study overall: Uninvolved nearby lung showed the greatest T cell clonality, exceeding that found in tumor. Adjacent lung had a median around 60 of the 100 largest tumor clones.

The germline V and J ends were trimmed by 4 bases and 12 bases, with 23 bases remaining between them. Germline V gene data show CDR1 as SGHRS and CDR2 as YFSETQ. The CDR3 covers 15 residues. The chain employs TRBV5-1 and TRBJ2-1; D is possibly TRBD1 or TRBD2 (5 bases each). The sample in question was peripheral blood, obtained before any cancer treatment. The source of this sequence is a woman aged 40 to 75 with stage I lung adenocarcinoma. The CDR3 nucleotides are TGCGCCAGCAGCCGGGACCCCGGACTTGCCAACGGGCAGTTCTTC. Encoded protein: CASSRDPGLANGQFF.